The T cell receptor beta chain under discussion was sequenced for a study of response to subunit inactivated influenza vaccine. Study outcomes and limitations: Seasonal influenza vaccination, on each occasion, was suggested by the authors to recruit few new T cells.

With 4 bases clipped from V and 4 bases from J, the junction kept 16 bases outside the gene matches. Germline CDR1 SGHAT, CDR2 FQNNGV. This CDR3 comprises 20 residues. This clonotype has more than one count but fewer than ten. Its antigen is unknown. TCRdb reanalysed the RT-PCR reads using MiXCR and keeps one entry per CDR3 protein. The sample includes 710,000 or so distinct CDR3 sequences, around a sixth of them seen just once. The sequencing used PBMCs from blood, collected about 13 days after vaccination. The TCR originated in a middle-aged man who received an inactivated influenza vaccine. The chain combines TRBV11-2 with TRBJ2-3; 14 bases match TRBD2. The CDR3 loop is CASSSLWYATSGRGSDTQYF. In DNA, the CDR3 is TGTGCCAGCAGCTCCCTCTGGTACGCGACTAGCGGGAGGGGGTCAGATACGCAGTATTTT.